A selection of T cell receptor beta chains follows, all from one sample in a study of blood T cell repertoires in COVID-19. Here immunoSEQ multiplex PCR was the method, and the copy in TCRdb shows in-frame clones only, minus some. This sample carries roughly 250,000 clones, 80% to 90% of them seen once, and the ten largest clones take over 3.5%. Sample: peripheral blood. Source of these receptors: a woman aged 65 to 85 with acute or convalescent COVID-19. Both conserved end residues are part of each CDR3. A D gene is named only where the DNA matches it firmly. Clone size is not always given. Where it is, it says once, few, many or a class for expanded clones.

TRBV19	TRBJ2-5	TRBD1	-	CATSPQGVRETQYF	TGTGCCACTTCCCCCCAGGGGGTGCGGGAGACCCAGTACTTC
TRBV2	TRBJ1-6	-	-	CTSTTGIQGSPLHF	TGTACCAGCACTACAGGCATTCAGGGGTCACCCCTCCACTTT
TRBV5-4	TRBJ2-2	TRBD2	once	CASSSKSGGAVTGELFF	TGTGCCAGCAGCTCCAAAAGCGGGGGGGCCGTCACCGGGGAGCTGTTTTTT
TRBV30	TRBJ2-1	TRBD2	once	CAWSSSGVYNEQFF	TGTGCCTGGAGTTCTAGCGGGGTTTACAATGAGCAGTTCTTC
TRBV7-2	TRBJ1-3	-	-	CASSPGRGGNTIYF	TGTGCCAGCAGCCCCGGCAGGGGTGGAAACACCATATATTTT
TRBV5-1	TRBJ2-5	TRBD2	-	CASSMGTSGEETQYF	TGCGCCAGCAGCATGGGGACTAGCGGTGAAGAGACCCAGTACTTC
TRBV6-2/TRBV6-3	TRBJ1-5	-	-	CASSLSTGHFRQPQHF	TGTGCCAGCAGCCTATCTACGGGACATTTTAGGCAGCCCCAGCATTTT
TRBV6-1	TRBJ2-7	-	-	CASSEGPGAYEQYF	TGTGCCAGCAGTGAAGGTCCAGGTGCCTACGAGCAGTACTTC
TRBV2	TRBJ1-5	TRBD1	-	CASSPTGVQPQHF	TGTGCCAGCAGCCCCACAGGGGTACAGCCCCAGCATTTT
TRBV9	TRBJ2-5	TRBD1	-	CASSVGQGAGETQYF	TGTGCCAGCAGCGTAGGACAGGGGGCGGGAGAGACCCAGTACTTC
TRBV3-1/TRBV3-2	TRBJ1-6	TRBD1	-	CASSPWRGQTAPLHF	TGTGCCAGCAGCCCATGGCGGGGACAGACGGCACCCCTCCACTTT
TRBV11-2	TRBJ1-6	-	-	CASSSRGQLRSSYNSPLHF	TGTGCCAGCAGCTCAAGAGGACAACTCCGGAGCTCCTATAATTCACCCCTCCACTTT
TRBV4-1	TRBJ1-1	-	-	CASSATVRYTEAFF	TGCGCCAGCAGCGCTACCGTCAGGTACACTGAAGCTTTCTTT
TRBV19	TRBJ1-1	TRBD1	-	CASSIRARGDTEAFF	TGTGCCAGTAGTATTCGTGCCAGGGGGGACACTGAAGCTTTCTTT
TRBV11-2	TRBJ2-7	TRBD1	-	CASTKARDRGLYEQYF	TGTGCCAGCACCAAAGCCCGGGACAGGGGGCTTTACGAGCAGTACTTC
TRBV10-2	TRBJ1-2	-	-	CASSDLTDYGYTF	TGCGCCAGCAGTGACCTGACAGATTATGGCTACACCTTC
TRBV5-1	TRBJ1-2	-	-	CASSLTSNYGYTF	TGCGCCAGCAGCTTGACTTCTAACTATGGCTACACCTTC
TRBV11-2	TRBJ2-7	TRBD1	-	CASSPGQRREQYF	TGTGCCAGCAGCCCGGGACAGAGGCGGGAGCAGTACTTC
TRBV4-3	TRBJ1-2	-	-	CASSQESLRSYGYTF	TGCGCCAGCAGCCAAGAGTCCCTAAGGAGCTATGGCTACACCTTC
TRBV9	TRBJ2-1	-	-	CASSVGAFLSNNEQFF	TGTGCCAGCAGCGTGGGGGCCTTTTTATCGAACAATGAGCAGTTCTTC
TRBV7-2	TRBJ1-2	TRBD1	-	CASGQAYGYTF	TGTGCCAGCGGACAGGCCTATGGCTACACCTTC
TRBV5-1	TRBJ1-4	TRBD1	-	CASSLTGGASNEKLFF	TGCGCCAGCAGCTTAACAGGGGGCGCGTCTAATGAAAAACTGTTTTTT
TRBV24-1	TRBJ2-2	-	-	CATSDLEGTRELFF	TGTGCCACCAGTGATTTGGAGGGGACTCGGGAGCTGTTTTTT
TRBV18	TRBJ1-6	-	-	CASSLRQALHF	TGTGCCAGCTCACTCCGACAGGCTCTCCACTTT
TRBV29-1	TRBJ2-2	-	-	CSVEEKTGTGELFF	TGCAGCGTTGAAGAGAAGACGGGCACCGGGGAGCTGTTTTTT
TRBV19	TRBJ2-2	TRBD1	-	CASSIGQGIGELFF	TGTGCCAGTAGTATAGGACAGGGGATCGGGGAGCTGTTTTTT
TRBV2	TRBJ2-6	-	-	CASSDQMSEAF	TGTGCCAGCAGTGATCAGATGTCTGAGGCTTTC